Below, one T cell receptor beta chain is given with its context. The antigen this receptor binds is unknown. No base-level quality is on record; no much larger clone is a single base apart. The sample comes from a study of PD-1 blockade in classical Hodgkin lymphoma (dated by TCRdb to about 2020). Regarding the research as a whole: The study used TCR beta sequencing and CyTOF to define a peripheral blood immune signature of response to PD-1 blockade in classical Hodgkin lymphoma.

Genomic DNA was isolated using the Qiagen DNeasy kit from unsorted PBMCs as well as from negatively selected CD4+ and CD8+ fractions. TCR beta CDR3 regions were subjected to amplification by immunoSEQ multiplex PCR with primers that anneal to V and J segments. A synthetic immune receptor repertoire was used to minimize amplification bias, and remaining bias was computationally removed after sequencing. Concerning the study's data processing: Repertoire diversity was quantified as the Shannon entropy index using custom Python scripts. The unsorted, CD4+ and CD8+ repertoires were each analyzed separately, with the exception of combined analyses, where CD4+ and CD8+ sequences were merged in silico. TCRdb took this table from immuneACCESS and kept in-frame rearrangements with V and J called. Such tables lack part of the clones; where checked against another copy, unresolved V genes explain under half of the gap, and the rest is unexplained. The D gene and trimming were derived from the DNA, and the V and J assignments and clone size from that table. The sample table holds about 47,000 clones, of which around 90% were seen once. Around 5.1% of the sample belongs to the ten largest clones.

Reading the label with the study, this specimen's time point is: newly diagnosed, previously untreated cHL patient sample. As a comparison group for the relapsed/refractory trial patients, PBMCs from patients with newly diagnosed, previously untreated classical Hodgkin lymphoma were sequenced. Peripheral blood was collected in 8 mL Vacutainer Cell Preparation Tubes, from which PBMCs were isolated by centrifugation and then cryopreserved. From V the trimming removes 0 bases and from J it removes 4 bases, while the gene matches leave 3 bases of the junction unaccounted for. The CDR3 numbers 15 residues from cysteine through phenylalanine. Solely the CDR3 DNA is kept, with 45 bases framed from the first base. Based on the germline V gene, the CDR1 and CDR2 sequences are MGHRA and YSYEKL. Points the paper makes about the study in general: Baseline TCR diversity was reported as lower in newly diagnosed patients than in healthy donors, and lower still in relapsed/refractory patients. The study covered only a single clinical trial cohort, and the causes of the repertoire differences, possibly disease activity or prior therapy, were still not defined.

This TCR was sampled from a human donor with classical Hodgkin lymphoma. The chain is made from TRBV4-1 and TRBJ2-3; the central 8 bases match TRBD1. The sequenced material came from peripheral blood mononuclear cells (PBMCs). The nucleotide sequence is TGCGCCAGCAGCCAAGAGGACAGGGTGGCAGATACGCAGTATTTT. The translation is CASSQEDRVADTQYF.